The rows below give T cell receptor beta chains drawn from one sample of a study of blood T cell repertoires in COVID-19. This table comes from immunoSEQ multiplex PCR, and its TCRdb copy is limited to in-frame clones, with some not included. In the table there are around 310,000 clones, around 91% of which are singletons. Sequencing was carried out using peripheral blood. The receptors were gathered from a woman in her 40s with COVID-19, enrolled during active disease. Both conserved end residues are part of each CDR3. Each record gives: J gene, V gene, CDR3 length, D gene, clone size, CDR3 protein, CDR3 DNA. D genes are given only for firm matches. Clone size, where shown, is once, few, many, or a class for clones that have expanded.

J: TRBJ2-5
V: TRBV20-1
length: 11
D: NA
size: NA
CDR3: CSARVVETQYF
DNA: TGCAGTGCTAGAGTCGTAGAGACCCAGTACTTC

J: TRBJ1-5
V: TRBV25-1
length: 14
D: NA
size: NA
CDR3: CASSEVGGNQPQHF
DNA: TGTGCCAGCAGTGAAGTTGGGGGGAATCAGCCCCAGCATTTT

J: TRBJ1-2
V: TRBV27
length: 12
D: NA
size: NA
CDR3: CASSAKNYGYTF
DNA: TGTGCCAGCAGTGCGAAGAACTATGGCTACACCTTC

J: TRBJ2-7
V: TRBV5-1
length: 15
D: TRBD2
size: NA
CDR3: CASSSVGAGGSEQYF
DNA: TGCGCCAGCAGCTCGGTAGGAGCGGGGGGAAGCGAGCAGTACTTC

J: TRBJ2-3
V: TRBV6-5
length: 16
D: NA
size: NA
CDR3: CASSSRGLLAADTQYF
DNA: TGTGCCAGCAGTTCCCGTGGTTTGCTAGCAGCAGATACGCAGTATTTT

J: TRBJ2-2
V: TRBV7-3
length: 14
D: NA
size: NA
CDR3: CASSRQANTGELFF
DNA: TGTGCCAGCAGCCGACAGGCCAACACCGGGGAGCTGTTTTTT

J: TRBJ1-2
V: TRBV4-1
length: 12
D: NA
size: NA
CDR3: CASSQEATGYTF
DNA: TGCGCCAGCAGCCAAGAGGCCACTGGCTACACCTTC

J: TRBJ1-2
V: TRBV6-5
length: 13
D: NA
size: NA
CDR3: CASRTVPSYGYTF
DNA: TGTGCCAGCAGGACAGTTCCCTCTTATGGCTACACCTTC

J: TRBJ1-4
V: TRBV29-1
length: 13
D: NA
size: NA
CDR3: CSAAPVQAEKLFF
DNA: TGCAGCGCGGCGCCAGTGCAGGCGGAAAAACTGTTTTTT

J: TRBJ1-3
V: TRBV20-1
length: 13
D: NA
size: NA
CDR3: CSASRGYGNTIYF
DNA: TGCAGTGCTAGTCGGGGATATGGAAACACCATATATTTT

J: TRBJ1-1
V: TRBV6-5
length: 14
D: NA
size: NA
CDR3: CASSRTATSSEAFF
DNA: TGTGCCAGCAGTCGGACAGCCACATCTTCTGAAGCTTTCTTT

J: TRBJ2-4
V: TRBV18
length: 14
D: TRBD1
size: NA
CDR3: CASSPPGQRNIQYF
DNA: TGTGCCAGCTCACCGCCGGGACAGCGAAACATTCAGTACTTC

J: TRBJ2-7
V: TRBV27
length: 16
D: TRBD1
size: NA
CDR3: CASSLSQGWKTYEQYF
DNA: TGTGCCAGCAGTTTGTCACAGGGGTGGAAGACCTACGAGCAGTACTTC

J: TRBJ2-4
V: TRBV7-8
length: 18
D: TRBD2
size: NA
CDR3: CASSRLLGGDIAKNIQYF
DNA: TGTGCCAGCAGCCGCCTCCTGGGGGGGGATATAGCCAAAAACATTCAGTACTTC

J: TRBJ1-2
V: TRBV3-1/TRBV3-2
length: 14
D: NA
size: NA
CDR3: CASSRITSNYGYTF
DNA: TGTGCCAGCAGCCGAATAACAAGTAACTATGGCTACACCTTC

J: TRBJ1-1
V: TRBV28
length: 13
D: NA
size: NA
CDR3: CASRTLGGAEAFF
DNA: TGTGCCAGCAGAACCCTAGGCGGGGCTGAAGCTTTCTTT

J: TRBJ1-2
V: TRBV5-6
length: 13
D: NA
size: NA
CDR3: CASSLTLGGGYTF
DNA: TGTGCCAGCAGCCTCACATTGGGAGGCGGCTACACCTTC

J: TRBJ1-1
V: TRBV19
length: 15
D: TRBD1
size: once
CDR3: CASSTLGQGNTEAFF
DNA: TGTGCCAGTAGTACTCTAGGACAGGGTAACACTGAAGCTTTCTTT

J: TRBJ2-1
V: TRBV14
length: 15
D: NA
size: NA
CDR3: CASSPQVLLHNEQFF
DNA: TGTGCCAGCAGCCCCCAGGTCCTACTGCACAATGAGCAGTTCTTC

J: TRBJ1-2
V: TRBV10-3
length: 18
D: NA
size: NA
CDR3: CAISESNRIGSRDYGYTF
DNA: TGTGCCATCAGTGAGTCGAATCGAATTGGGTCGAGGGACTATGGCTACACCTTC

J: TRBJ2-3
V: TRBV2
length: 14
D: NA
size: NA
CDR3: CASSRFLSTDTQYF
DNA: TGTGCCAGCAGCAGGTTTTTAAGCACAGATACGCAGTATTTT

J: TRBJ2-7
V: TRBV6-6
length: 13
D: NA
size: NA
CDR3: CASLPGDRYEQYF
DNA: TGTGCCAGCCTACCGGGGGACAGATACGAGCAGTACTTC

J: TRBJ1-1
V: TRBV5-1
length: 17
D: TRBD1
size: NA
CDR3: CASSFRDRGGMNTEAFF
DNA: TGCGCCAGCAGCTTCCGGGACAGGGGCGGGATGAACACTGAAGCTTTCTTT

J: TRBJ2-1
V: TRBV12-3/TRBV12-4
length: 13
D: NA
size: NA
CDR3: CASTEQSYNEQFF
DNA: TGTGCCAGCACCGAACAGTCCTACAATGAGCAGTTCTTC

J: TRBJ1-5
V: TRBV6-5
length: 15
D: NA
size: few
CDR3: CASARREGRAQPQHF
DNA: TGTGCCAGCGCTCGCCGGGAGGGGAGGGCTCAGCCCCAGCATTTT

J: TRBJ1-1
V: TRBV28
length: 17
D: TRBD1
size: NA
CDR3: CASSLPATGAKNTEAFF
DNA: TGTGCCAGCAGTTTACCCGCGACAGGGGCTAAGAACACTGAAGCTTTCTTT

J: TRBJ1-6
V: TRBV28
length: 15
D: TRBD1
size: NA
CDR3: CASRKRGLMGSPLHF
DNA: TGTGCCAGCAGAAAAAGGGGGCTCATGGGTTCACCCCTCCACTTT

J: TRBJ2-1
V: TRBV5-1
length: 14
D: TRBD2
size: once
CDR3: CASSLSGLYNEQFF
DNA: TGCGCCAGCAGCCTTAGCGGGCTTTACAATGAGCAGTTCTTC

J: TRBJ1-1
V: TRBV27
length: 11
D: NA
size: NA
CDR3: CASSQNTEAFF
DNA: TGTGCCAGCAGTCAGAACACTGAAGCTTTCTTT

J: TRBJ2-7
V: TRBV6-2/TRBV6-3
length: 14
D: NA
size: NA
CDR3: CASSYPPSMREQYF
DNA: TGTGCCAGCAGTTACCCACCTTCTATGCGCGAGCAGTACTTC

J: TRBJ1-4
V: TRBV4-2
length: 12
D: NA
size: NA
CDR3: CASRRQDEKLFF
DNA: TGTGCCAGCAGACGACAGGATGAAAAACTGTTTTTT

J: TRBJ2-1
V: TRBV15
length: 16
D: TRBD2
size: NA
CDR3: CATSSRTSGYYNEQFF
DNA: TGTGCCACCAGCAGCCGGACTAGCGGCTACTACAATGAGCAGTTCTTC

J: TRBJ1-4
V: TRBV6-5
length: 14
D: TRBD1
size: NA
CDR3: CASSFSTGPETMFF
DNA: TGTGCCAGCAGTTTTTCGACAGGGCCGGAGACAATGTTTTTT

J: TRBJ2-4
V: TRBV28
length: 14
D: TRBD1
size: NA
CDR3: CASRVDRIKNIQYF
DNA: TGTGCCAGCAGGGTGGACAGGATAAAAAACATTCAGTACTTC

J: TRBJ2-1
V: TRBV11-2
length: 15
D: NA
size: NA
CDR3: CASSFSSSSYNEQFF
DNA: TGTGCCAGCAGCTTTTCCTCGAGCTCCTACAATGAGCAGTTCTTC